Sequencing of this T cell receptor beta chain was carried out in a study of cytomegalovirus exposure and HLA in healthy donors. Study conclusions and caveats: Earlier analysis found most TCR beta V segments productive about 90% or about 30% of the time. Beyond CMV serostatus, there was no information to go on about immune exposure.

Remarks on this clone: Its matching antigen is unknown.

Germline lookup yields CDR1 SGHTA and CDR2 FQGNSA. The CDR3 spans 14 residues. The ends lost 5 bases at V and 10 bases at J; junction bases unmatched: 5. The study ran its PCR with 60 Vbeta and 13 Jbeta primers. Profiled with immunoSEQ multiplex PCR; TCRdb holds only in-frame clones, not every one. The sample holds roughly 230,000 clones, 85% seen once. This chain connects TRBV7-2 to TRBJ2-1; TRBD2 matches 13 bases. The sequence came from a girl between 2 and 10 years old in good health and CMV-seronegative. Specimen: PBMCs. CDR3 residues: CASSPTSGRMEQFF. For the CDR3, the DNA is TGTGCCAGCAGCCCGACTAGCGGGAGGATGGAGCAGTTCTTC.